This TCR beta chain was obtained from a study of shared clonotypes between healthy human individuals. Overall study results and limits: Tissues were not sampled, only blood, and their repertoires likely differ.

Germline lookup yields CDR1 SEHNR and CDR2 FQNEAQ (reference sequence). CDR3 length equals 11 residues. Trimming took 6 bases from V and 8 from J, leaving 10 bases between them. Some clones are missing from TCRdb's copy, which holds only in-frame ones; the method was immunoSEQ multiplex PCR. The sample has about 500,000 clones, roughly four fifths seen once. This clone turned up a few times. Its specificity is unknown. The rearrangement links TRBV7-9 to TRBJ1-2, with D maybe TRBD1 (6 bases). The origin of this receptor is a woman aged 40 to 50 in good health. Some clones in this sample may be carry-over from other donors' samples. Sequencing was done on a sample of PBMCs. The CDR3 reads CASSTGKGYTF. CDR3 coding DNA: TGTGCCAGCAGTACAGGGAAAGGCTACACCTTC.